A selection of T cell receptor beta chains follows, all from one sample in a study of Ad26.COV2.S vaccination and SARS-CoV-2 variants. Using immunoSEQ multiplex PCR, the repertoire was profiled, and TCRdb retains in-frame clones only, with some absent. Seen here are 350,000 to 500,000 clones, around 89% observed once, and the top ten hold 3.6%. Sequenced material: peripheral blood, taken in a trial of Ad26.COV2.S vaccine versus placebo. The receptors originated from a person between 18 and 65 years old who received the Ad26.COV2.S COVID-19 vaccine or a placebo. Each CDR3 is given with its conserved first and last residue. Each record gives: J gene, clone size, D gene, V gene, CDR3 DNA, CDR3 protein. The D gene is left open where the match is weak. The size of a clone is reported for some rows only, either as once, few or many, or as a class for expanded clones.

TRBJ2-1	.	.	TRBV6-6	TGTGCCAGCAGGACTCAAGCCCCCAATGAGCAGTTCTTC	CASRTQAPNEQFF
TRBJ2-1	.	TRBD1	TRBV18	TGTGCCAGCTCACCCGGGACAGGGGGTCGGAATGAGCAGTTCTTC	CASSPGTGGRNEQFF
TRBJ1-1	.	.	TRBV6-1	TGTGCCAGCAGTGAACTCCTCTCGGCGATTGAAGCTTTCTTT	CASSELLSAIEAFF
TRBJ2-1	.	TRBD1	TRBV18	TGTGCCAGCTCAGGGACAGGGGGAATGGGCACCTACAATGAGCAGTTCTTC	CASSGTGGMGTYNEQFF
TRBJ2-7	.	TRBD2	TRBV10-2	TGCGCCAGCAGTGAGTGGCTGCGATTAAACCCTAGCGGGGCAGACTCCTACGAGCAGTACTTC	CASSEWLRLNPSGADSYEQYF
TRBJ2-7	.	.	TRBV9	TGTGCCAGCAGCGGGCCCTTGGGCGGGGGCCGCTCCTACGAGCAGTACTTC	CASSGPLGGGRSYEQYF
TRBJ2-3	.	TRBD2	TRBV7-3	TGTGCCAGCAGCTTAAGTAGGACTAGCGGGGGAGGTACGCAGTATTTT	CASSLSRTSGGGTQYF
TRBJ2-3	.	.	TRBV7-2	TGTGCCAGCAGCTTAGCGGGACATCCTAGCACAGATACGCAGTATTTT	CASSLAGHPSTDTQYF
TRBJ2-7	once	TRBD2	TRBV5-1	TGCGCCAGCAGCTTGAATCCTAGCGGGGGGGTCACCTTC	CASSLNPSGGVTF
TRBJ1-1	.	TRBD1	TRBV10-3	TGTGCCATCAGTGCGGTGGGGACAGGGGGTAACACTGAAGCTTTCTTT	CAISAVGTGGNTEAFF